The present T cell receptor (beta chain) was sequenced within a study of regulatory T cells in long-lasting Graves disease. Time point reported: newly diagnosed GD, antithyroid drugs for less than 3 months. TCR sequences were obtained from RNA taken from PBMCs. American Thyroid Association guidelines served as the basis for diagnosing Graves' disease. This clonotype has at least ten counts. Both iRepertoire HTBI primers and Arm-PCR of CDR3 regions were used to build the TCR beta libraries. A single record per CDR3 protein comes from TCRdb applying MiXCR to the multiplex PCR reads. The table lists about 610,000 distinct CDR3 sequences, 15% to 20% of them singletons, with around 11% in the top ten. The sample was also linked to a second study, of T cells in Graves' hyperthyroidism and ophthalmopathy. Per that paper: TCR CDR3 underwent first-round RT-PCR with the HTBI primer set. Ophthalmopathy was separated from stable hyperthyroidism by a 13 V-J model. Ophthalmopathy onset followed model prediction by a median approximately seven months.

The specimen was peripheral blood mononuclear cells (PBMCs), collected at new diagnosis, from a patient treated with antithyroid drugs. The TCR comes from a man younger than 35 with Graves disease.

The CDR3 spells CAWSVLQSYEQYF. The CDR3 nucleotides are TGTGCCTGGAGTGTCTTACAGTCCTACGAGCAGTACTTC. The V gene is TRBV30, the J gene TRBJ2-7; no firm D call. The CDR3 has 13 amino acids. V dropped 0 bases and J dropped 1 base, with 7 bases sitting between them. CDR1 and CDR2 (germline): GTSNPN, SVGIG (reference sequence).